What follows are 16 T cell receptor beta chains derived from one specimen sequenced in a study of cytomegalovirus exposure and HLA in healthy donors. The study ran its PCR with 60 Vbeta and 13 Jbeta primers. TCRdb's table, derived via immunoSEQ multiplex PCR, lists solely in-frame clones and lacks some. The sample yields 130,000 to 150,000 clones, 75% to 85% seen once. What was sequenced was PBMCs. The receptors originated from a man in his forties in good health and CMV-seronegative.

V gene TRBV5-4 combines with J gene TRBJ2-6; 9 nucleotides match TRBD1. After removal of 4 bases from V and 4 bases from J, the junction contained 6 bases not matched to a gene. The CDR3 is made up of 16 amino acids. Germline CDR1 is SGHNT and CDR2 is YYREEE (reference sequence). This CDR3 is CASSRTGDTGANVLTF. The CDR3 nucleotides are TGTGCCAGCAGCAGGACAGGGGATACGGGGGCCAACGTCCTGACTTTC.

The chain couples TRBV2 to TRBJ1-2; TRBD1 matches at 12 bases. Germline V gene lookup returns CDR1 SNHLY and CDR2 FYNNEI. V lost 7 bases, J lost 6 bases, and 6 bases stayed unmatched. This CDR3 region has 14 residues. The CDR3, as DNA: TGTGCCAGCATTTTCGGGACAGGGGGCAATGGCTACACCTTC. Translating gives CASIFGTGGNGYTF.

This clone was counted between two and nine times. The rearrangement links TRBV7-2 to TRBJ2-5, with 14 bases matching TRBD2. The V and J ends lost 5 bases and 4 bases, in that order; junction bases with no gene match: 6. The CDR3 extends over 16 amino acids. Germline values: CDR1 SGHTA, CDR2 FQGNSA. The CDR3 sequence is CASSPRTSGRLETQYF. The CDR3 region has the DNA TGTGCCAGCAGCCCTAGGACTAGCGGGAGGTTAGAGACCCAGTACTTC.

The DNA of the CDR3 is TGTGCCAGCAGTGAAGATCAGGGCCGTTCGAGTACGCAGTATTTT. It yields the protein CASSEDQGRSSTQYF. V and J are TRBV25-1 and TRBJ2-3, with a weak D call TRBD1 (5 bases). There are 15 residues in the CDR3. V lost 2 bases, J lost 8 bases, and 17 bases lay in between. Germline V gene data show CDR1 as MGHDK and CDR2 as SYGVNS.

The chain employs TRBV6-5 and TRBJ2-5; 7 nucleotides align to TRBD1. The germline V gene has CDR1 MNHEY and CDR2 SVGAGI. CDR3 length equals 13 residues. V lost 7 bases, J lost 2 bases, and 4 bases stayed unmatched. The CDR3 region is CASTRQGQETQYF. CDR3 nucleotides: TGTGCCAGCACCCGACAGGGTCAAGAGACCCAGTACTTC.

Worth noting for this clone: The junction departs from germline at one end; a sequencing error may be responsible. The rearrangement uses TRBV7-9 and TRBJ2-6; a possible D gene is TRBD2 (5 bases). The CDR3 is made up of 18 amino acids. Germline lookup yields CDR1 SEHNR and CDR2 FQNEAQ (reference sequence). CDR3 sequence reads: CSSTPELRGISGANVLTF. DNA for the CDR3: TGTTCCAGCACCCCCGAACTTCGGGGAATCTCTGGGGCCAACGTCCTGACTTTC.

This clone has a single count. The chain is built from TRBV5-1 and TRBJ2-5, with TRBD2 identical over 8 bases. The junction had 4 bases not matched to a gene; V was cut back by 5 bases and J by 4 bases. CDR1 is SGHRS, CDR2 YFSETQ, per germline. The CDR3 is made up of 13 amino acids. In nucleotides, the CDR3 is TGCGCCAGCAGGCGGGGGGAGGGAGAGACCCAGTACTTC. Translated, it gives CASRRGEGETQYF.

This clone has only one observation. The chain uses TRBV6-5 and TRBJ1-2; 8 bases map to TRBD1. The CDR3 is 13 residues long. Germline CDR1 is MNHEY and CDR2 is SVGAGI. The V gene end was trimmed by 6 bases and the J gene end by 8 bases; junction bases not matched to a gene: 8. The CDR3, as DNA: TGTGCCAGCAGACCGGACAGGGCTAAGGGCTACACCTTC. It specifies CASRPDRAKGYTF.

This rearrangement joins TRBV4-1 to TRBJ2-7; D is possibly TRBD1 (5 bases). V lost 0 bases, J lost 2 bases, and 8 bases lay in between. This CDR3 has 14 residues. CDR1 and CDR2 (germline): MGHRA, YSYEKL. The CDR3 spells CASSQEAGPYEQYF. The CDR3 region has the DNA TGCGCCAGCAGCCAAGAAGCAGGGCCCTACGAGCAGTACTTC.

The CDR3 DNA follows: TGCGCCAGCAGCCCTGGCCAGGGAATCGAAAAACTGTTTTTT. Protein: CASSPGQGIEKLFF. This chain connects TRBV5-1 to TRBJ1-4, with D tentatively TRBD1 (5 bases). Germline V gene data show CDR1 as SGHRS and CDR2 as YFSETQ. With 4 bases removed from V and 8 bases from J, the gap between germline ends came to 15 bases. The CDR3 has 14 residues.

This clone was observed a few times. The chain joins TRBV29-1 to TRBJ2-5; 8 bases line up with TRBD1. The DNA end is more similar to TRBJ2-7, so the J call may be wrong. The germline V gene encodes CDR1 SQVTM and CDR2 ANQGSEA. CDR3 length: 12 amino acids. Here the CDR3 reads CSVTGTGYEQYF. The CDR3 coding sequence is TGCAGCGTCACCGGGACAGGCTACGAGCAGTACTTC.

The chain is built from TRBV30 and TRBJ1-6; 8 nucleotides match TRBD1. Germline CDR1 is GTSNPN and CDR2 is SVGIG (reference sequence). After removal of 3 bases from V and 7 bases from J, the junction contained 8 bases not matched to a gene. CDR3 length: 15 residues. Here the CDR3 reads CAWRGAGGANSPLHF. Here the CDR3 DNA reads TGTGCCTGGAGGGGGGCAGGGGGCGCCAATTCACCCCTCCACTTT. The whole variable domain, filled in from reference TRBV30 and TRBJ1-6, reads SQTIHQWPATLVQPVGSPLSLECTVEGTSNPNLYWYRQAAGRGLQLLFYSVGIGQISSEVPQNLSASRPQDRQFILSSKKLLLSDSGFYLCAWRGAGGANSPLHFGNGTRLTVT.

This chain joins TRBV19 and TRBJ2-1; 9 positions match TRBD2. The germline V gene has CDR1 LNHDA and CDR2 SQIVND (reference sequence). The length of the CDR3 is 15 residues. Trimming removed 4 bases from V and 7 bases from J; junction bases left unmatched: 8. The CDR3 is CASSTKAGGGNEQFF. The CDR3 DNA sequence: TGTGCCAGTAGTACAAAAGCGGGGGGCGGGAATGAGCAGTTCTTC.

The chain's CDR3 is CASSLGDYSGNTIYF. Written as DNA, the CDR3 is TGTGCCAGCAGCTTAGGCGACTACTCTGGAAACACCATATATTTT. The chain recombines TRBV7-9 with TRBJ1-3; D remains unclear. Trimming cost V 1 base and J 0 bases, with 7 bases left between them. This CDR3 contains 15 residues. CDR1 and CDR2 (germline): SEHNR, FQNEAQ (reference sequence).

This chain joins TRBV29-1 and TRBJ2-5; D might be TRBD2 (6 bases). The CDR3 is made up of 11 amino acids. Trimming removed 4 bases from V and 4 bases from J, with 7 bases in between. Germline V gene sequence: CDR1 SQVTM, CDR2 ANQGSEA. DNA of the CDR3: TGCAGCGTTGGAGCGGGAGAGACCCAGTACTTC. It specifies CSVGAGETQYF.

The count of this clone is one. The chain couples TRBV14 to TRBJ1-2; weak D call: TRBD1 (5 bases). CDR1 and CDR2 (germline): SGHDN, FVKESK. The V and J ends lost 1 base and 8 bases respectively, with 17 bases between them. The CDR3 has 15 amino acids. CDR3 protein: CASSQGASGAWGYTF. DNA for the CDR3: TGTGCCAGCAGCCAAGGCGCCTCTGGGGCATGGGGCTACACCTTC.